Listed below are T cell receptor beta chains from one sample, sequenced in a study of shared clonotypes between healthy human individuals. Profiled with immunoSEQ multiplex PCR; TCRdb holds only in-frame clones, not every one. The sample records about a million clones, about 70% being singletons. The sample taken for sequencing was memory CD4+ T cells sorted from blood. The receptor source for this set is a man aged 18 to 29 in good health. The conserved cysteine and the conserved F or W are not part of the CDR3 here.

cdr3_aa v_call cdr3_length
ASSSQGADAF TRBV5-1 10
ASSWDGQGTDTQY TRBV5-1 13
ASSEDRISNTEAF TRBV6-1 13
ASSLDGSKINSPLH TRBV5-1 14
ASKPGPGNEQF TRBV6-5 11
ASSSPGTIEAF TRBV5-5 11
ASSYSGRANIQY TRBV6-5 12
ASSSPTSWTEQF TRBV5-4 12
ASRSPLTSGRLEQF TRBV5-1 14
ASSSLRASGWGV TRBV6-5 12
ASSSGPRVGPYEQY TRBV13 14
ASSLATGGFGYT TRBV5-1 12
ASSVPGGTGELF TRBV9 12
ASSLNALSYEQY TRBV7-8 12
ASKGGWLLEANYGYT TRBV19 15